The 28 T cell receptor beta chains in this list originate from one sample, sequenced in a study of blood T cell repertoires in COVID-19. Repertoires were generated with immunoSEQ multiplex PCR, while TCRdb's copy carries only in-frame clones and drops some. This table holds around 60,000 clones, 80% to 90% found once. The material sequenced was peripheral blood. The source is a man of 80 years or more with acute or convalescent COVID-19.

The genes are TRBV9 and TRBJ2-3; 8 nucleotides align to TRBD1. Germline assignment: CDR1 SGDLS and CDR2 YYNGEE. Trimming at V came to 3 bases and at J to 5 bases, leaving 8 bases not matched to a gene. The CDR3 runs to 15 residues. DNA for the CDR3: TGTGCCAGCAGCGGACAGGGGCTCGGGGGAGATACGCAGTATTTT. Translation: CASSGQGLGGDTQYF. Using reference TRBV9 and TRBJ2-3 for the parts outside the CDR3, the full variable domain is DSGVTQTPKHLITATGQRVTLRCSPRSGDLSVYWYQQSLDQGLQFLIQYYNGEERAKGNILERFSAQQFPDLHSELNLSSLELGDSALYFCASSGQGLGGDTQYFGPGTRLTVL.

The chain couples TRBV5-1 to TRBJ2-7; TRBD1 aligns across 9 bases. Trimming cost V 4 bases and J 2 bases; bases outside gene matches: 7. CDR1 is SGHRS, CDR2 YFSETQ, per germline. The CDR3 consists of 15 residues. Here the CDR3 reads CASSRGTGRTYEQYF. DNA of the CDR3: TGCGCCAGCAGCCGCGGGACAGGGAGGACCTACGAGCAGTACTTC.

Written as DNA, the CDR3 is TGTGCCAGCTCACCATACCAACAGGGGGACACTGAAGCTTTCTTT. It codes for CASSPYQQGDTEAFF. The V and J genes are TRBV18 and TRBJ1-1, with 8 bases fitting TRBD1. V lost 2 bases to trimming and J lost 3 bases; unmatched junction nucleotides: 5. The germline gives CDR1 KGHSH, CDR2 LQKENI. CDR3 length: 15 residues.

This clone occurred a few times. V is TRBV13 and J is TRBJ1-4; 8 nucleotides line up with TRBD1. CDR3 length: 15 amino acids. The germline CDR1 and CDR2 sequences are PRHDT and FYEKMQ (reference sequence). V shed 3 bases and J 8 bases; nucleotides not matched to a gene: 8. This CDR3 is CASSLRTGPLEKLFF. CDR3 coding DNA: TGTGCCAGCAGCTTGAGGACAGGGCCTTTGGAAAAACTGTTTTTT. Using reference TRBV13 and TRBJ1-4 for the parts outside the CDR3, the full variable domain is AAGVIQSPRHLIKEKRETATLKCYPIPRHDTVYWYQQGPGQDPQFLISFYEKMQSDKGSIPDRFSAQQFSDYHSELNMSSLELGDSALYFCASSLRTGPLEKLFFGSGTQLSVL.

The V gene is TRBV2, the J gene TRBJ2-5, with a tentative D call TRBD1 (5 bases). The germline V and J ends were trimmed by 5 bases and 5 bases, with 9 bases remaining between them. CDR1 is SNHLY, CDR2 FYNNEI, per germline. The CDR3 extends over 12 amino acids. The CDR3 region is CASSRTLETQYF. CDR3 bases: TGTGCCAGCAGTCGGACACTGGAGACCCAGTACTTC.

This clone was seen a single time. This chain uses TRBV7-2 with TRBJ2-1; 10 bases are shared with TRBD2. The CDR3 spans 15 residues. With 5 bases clipped from V and 0 bases from J, the junction kept 1 base outside the gene matches. Germline values: CDR1 SGHTA, CDR2 FQGNSA. Here the CDR3 reads CASSGTSASYNEQFF. The CDR3 region has the DNA TGTGCCAGCAGCGGGACTAGCGCCTCCTACAATGAGCAGTTCTTC.

This chain connects TRBV5-1 to TRBJ2-5; 16 positions match TRBD2. The CDR3 sequence is 19 residues long. The trim removed 4 bases at V and 0 bases at J, leaving 9 bases unmatched. Looked up from germline, CDR1 is SGHRS and CDR2 is YFSETQ. CDR3 loop: CASSPRGTSGGGYQETQYF. CDR3 sequence (DNA): TGCGCCAGCAGCCCCCGCGGGACTAGCGGGGGGGGGTACCAAGAGACCCAGTACTTC. Complete variable domain (other parts from reference TRBV5-1 and TRBJ2-5): KAGVTQTPRYLIKTRGQQVTLSCSPISGHRSVSWYQQTPGQGLQFLFEYFSETQRNKGNFPGRFSGRQFSNSRSEMNVSTLELGDSALYLCASSPRGTSGGGYQETQYFGPGTRLLVL.

This sequence joins TRBV5-1 and TRBJ2-7, with 12 bases aligning to TRBD2. This CDR3 comprises 15 residues. Germline loops: CDR1 SGHRS, CDR2 YFSETQ. With 5 bases clipped from V and 3 bases from J, the junction kept 6 bases outside the gene matches. The CDR3 region is CASRLAGGSYYEQYF. CDR3 in DNA: TGCGCCAGCAGACTAGCGGGGGGATCGTACTACGAGCAGTACTTC.

J is TRBJ1-1 and V is TRBV6-5; D is uncertain. The CDR3 extends over 13 amino acids. V was clipped by 8 bases and J by 4 bases, with 14 bases between them. Germline V lookup: CDR1 MNHEY, CDR2 SVGAGI. CDR3 in amino acids: CASGLSPGTEAFF. In nucleotides, the CDR3 is TGTGCCAGCGGGTTAAGCCCGGGCACTGAAGCTTTCTTT.

The V gene is TRBV9, the J gene TRBJ1-1; D gene uncertain. Germline CDR1 and CDR2: SGDLS and YYNGEE. V was cut by 3 bases and J by 4 bases, with 16 bases left in between. The CDR3 is 15 amino acids. CDR3 nucleotides: TGTGCCAGCAGCGGGGTGATGGGAGGAGGCACTGAAGCTTTCTTT. This sequence encodes CASSGVMGGGTEAFF.

The V gene is TRBV7-9, the J gene TRBJ2-5; D unresolved. Deletions cut 5 bases from V and 5 bases from J, with 9 bases between. The CDR3 has 12 amino acids. CDR1 is SEHNR, CDR2 FQNEAQ, per germline (reference sequence). This chain's CDR3 is CASSPLRETQYF. The CDR3, as DNA: TGTGCCAGCAGCCCCTTGCGTGAGACCCAGTACTTC.

The CDR3 here is CASSRRDRGPNYGYTF. In nucleotides, the CDR3 is TGTGCCAGCAGCCGCCGGGACAGGGGGCCGAACTATGGCTACACCTTC. The rearrangement joins TRBV3-1 (or the pseudogene TRBV3-2) to TRBJ1-2; 12 bases are shared with TRBD1. This CDR3 has 16 residues. Germline lookup yields CDR1 LGHDT and CDR2 YNNKEL (reference sequence). Trimming at V came to 4 bases and at J to 2 bases, leaving 5 bases not matched to a gene.

The V call is TRBV27, the J call TRBJ1-4, with TRBD1 as a possible D gene (5 bases). V lost 5 bases and J 8 bases, leaving 12 bases between the germline ends. This CDR3 region has 13 residues. CDR1 is MNHEY and CDR2 is SMNVEV in the germline V gene (reference sequence). CDR3 in amino acids: CASSKRGLEKLFF. The CDR3 region has the DNA TGTGCCAGCAGTAAACGGGGGTTAGAAAAACTGTTTTTT.

This sequence joins TRBV21-1 and TRBJ1-5; the table calls TRBD1, which could not be checked here. TRBV21-1 is annotated as a pseudogene. The CDR3 has 17 residues. The CDR3 protein is CASSKQQGETGGQPQHF. Written as DNA, the CDR3 is TGTGCCAGCAGCAAACAACAGGGGGAAACGGGAGGTCAGCCCCAGCATTTT.

The gene calls are TRBV6-5 and TRBJ1-1; 8 bases line up with TRBD1. The trim removed 6 bases at V and 4 bases at J, leaving 7 bases unmatched. Germline lookup yields CDR1 MNHEY and CDR2 SVGAGI. CDR3 size: 14 residues. This CDR3 is CASRRTGQGTEAFF. The CDR3 DNA reads TGTGCCAGCAGACGGACAGGGCAGGGCACTGAAGCTTTCTTT.

V usage is TRBV5-1 and J usage is TRBJ1-4; D call uncertain. CDR1 and CDR2 (germline): SGHRS, YFSETQ. This CDR3 has 15 amino acids. The V end lost 3 bases, the J end lost 3 bases, and 12 bases lay between the germline ends. CDR3 loop: CASSSPGASNEKLFF. The CDR3 nucleotides read TGCGCCAGCAGCTCACCGGGAGCATCTAATGAAAAACTGTTTTTT. Supplemented by reference TRBV5-1 and TRBJ1-4, the full variable domain reads KAGVTQTPRYLIKTRGQQVTLSCSPISGHRSVSWYQQTPGQGLQFLFEYFSETQRNKGNFPGRFSGRQFSNSRSEMNVSTLELGDSALYLCASSSPGASNEKLFFGSGTQLSVL.

This clone is a singleton in its sample. The chain uses TRBV19 and TRBJ1-4; TRBD1 matches 9 bases. Germline V CDR1 and CDR2: LNHDA, SQIVND (reference sequence). V lost 3 bases to trimming and J lost 8 bases; unmatched junction nucleotides: 7. The CDR3 extends over 15 amino acids. DNA of the CDR3: TGTGCCAGTAGTATTAACAGGGGGCCGAGGGAAAAACTGTTTTTT. Protein sequence: CASSINRGPREKLFF.

The gene calls are TRBV10-3 and TRBJ2-5; possible D gene TRBD1, 5 bases. The V gene lost 11 bases and the J gene lost 4 bases, with 14 bases spanning the gap. The germline V gene encodes CDR1 ENHRY and CDR2 SYGVKD. This CDR3 has 12 amino acids. The CDR3 loop reads CAPRVLRETQYF. In DNA, the CDR3 is TGTGCCCCCAGGGTATTGCGAGAGACCCAGTACTTC.

The chain joins TRBV14 to TRBJ2-7; a possible D gene is TRBD1 (6 bases). This CDR3 has 15 amino acids. Trimming removed 0 bases from V and 4 bases from J, with 13 bases in between. From germline, CDR1 is SGHDN and CDR2 FVKESK. The CDR3 DNA follows: TGTGCCAGCAGCCAAGAAGGGGCGCAGGGGTACGAGCAGTACTTC. It codes for CASSQEGAQGYEQYF.

The chain combines TRBV6-5 with TRBJ1-1; 7 bases are shared with TRBD1. Germline V lookup: CDR1 MNHEY, CDR2 SVGAGI. With V trimmed by 8 bases and J by 3 bases, 9 bases remained unmatched. This CDR3 contains 14 residues. CDR3 in DNA: TGTGCCAGCGGACCTAACAGGGGACACACTGAAGCTTTCTTT. It translates to CASGPNRGHTEAFF.

The rearrangement uses TRBV5-1 and TRBJ2-1; 14 nucleotides agree with TRBD2. From germline, CDR1 is SGHRS and CDR2 YFSETQ. V shed 5 bases, J shed 5 bases, and the junction held 9 bases outside the gene matches. The CDR3 extends over 17 amino acids. As DNA, the CDR3 is TGCGCCAGCAGGCCCGGTCTGACTAGCGGGGGGGACAATGAGCAGTTCTTC. This translates into CASRPGLTSGGDNEQFF.

V usage is TRBV3-1 (or the pseudogene TRBV3-2) and J usage is TRBJ2-1, with D maybe TRBD2 (5 bases). This CDR3 has 16 residues. Germline-derived CDR1 and CDR2 are LGHDT and YNNKEL (reference sequence). The V gene lost 1 base and the J gene lost 9 bases, with 19 bases spanning the gap. This chain's CDR3 is CASSQGGYSVRGEQFF. The DNA of the CDR3 is TGTGCCAGCAGCCAAGGAGGTTATAGCGTGCGAGGTGAGCAGTTCTTC.

The genes are TRBV7-2 and TRBJ2-2; perhaps TRBD2 as D (5 bases). V was pared by 3 bases and J by 6 bases, with 8 bases between. This CDR3 spans 13 amino acids. The V gene's germline CDR1 is SGHTA and CDR2 FQGNSA. CDR3 in amino acids: CASSFQLAGELFF. The DNA for the CDR3 is TGTGCCAGCAGCTTTCAACTAGCCGGGGAGCTGTTTTTT.

The chain has TRBV6-6 and TRBJ1-1, with D perhaps matching TRBD1 (5 bases). The CDR3 is made up of 14 amino acids. In germline, CDR1 is MNHNY, CDR2 SVGAGI (reference sequence). V shed 0 bases and J shed 5 bases, with 10 bases lying between them. DNA for the CDR3: TGTGCCAGCAGTTACTCAGGGGTAGAGACTGAAGCTTTCTTT. It codes for CASSYSGVETEAFF.

This clone is a singleton in its sample. One end of the junction varies from germline; a read error may be responsible. The gene calls are TRBV14 and TRBJ2-3; perhaps TRBD2 as D (5 bases). This CDR3 has 13 amino acids. Germline V lookup: CDR1 SGHDN, CDR2 FVKESK. The CDR3 is CASSQLRTAPVFF. The CDR3 nucleotides read TGTGCCAGCAGCCAACTGCGGACTGCCCCCGTCTTCTTT.

This chain joins TRBV7-2 and TRBJ2-7; the D is unclear. In germline, CDR1 is SGHTA, CDR2 FQGNSA. V shed 5 bases and J shed 0 bases, with 14 bases lying between them. CDR3 length equals 15 residues. Here the CDR3 reads CASSPGGLLSYEQYF. CDR3 nucleotide sequence: TGTGCCAGCAGCCCCGGCGGCCTCCTCTCCTACGAGCAGTACTTC.

In this sample, this clone turned up a few times. The chain links TRBV6-5 to TRBJ1-5; D is unclear. Trimming removed 8 bases at V and 3 bases at J, with 17 bases between. Per the germline V gene, CDR1 is MNHEY and CDR2 is SVGAGI. The CDR3 sequence is 15 residues long. The CDR3 DNA is TGTGCCAGCCATAAGAGCCCCAGGTCCAATCAGCCCCAGCATTTT. Its translation: CASHKSPRSNQPQHF.

V usage is TRBV3-1 (or the pseudogene TRBV3-2) and J usage is TRBJ1-1; TRBD1 matches at 7 bases. This CDR3 is built from 15 residues. V lost 4 bases to trimming and J lost 4 bases; unmatched junction nucleotides: 9. Germline V gene data show CDR1 as LGHDT and CDR2 as YNNKEL (reference sequence). CDR3 DNA: TGTGCCAGCAGCCCCGACAGGGACCCGAGCACTGAAGCTTTCTTT. This codes for CASSPDRDPSTEAFF.